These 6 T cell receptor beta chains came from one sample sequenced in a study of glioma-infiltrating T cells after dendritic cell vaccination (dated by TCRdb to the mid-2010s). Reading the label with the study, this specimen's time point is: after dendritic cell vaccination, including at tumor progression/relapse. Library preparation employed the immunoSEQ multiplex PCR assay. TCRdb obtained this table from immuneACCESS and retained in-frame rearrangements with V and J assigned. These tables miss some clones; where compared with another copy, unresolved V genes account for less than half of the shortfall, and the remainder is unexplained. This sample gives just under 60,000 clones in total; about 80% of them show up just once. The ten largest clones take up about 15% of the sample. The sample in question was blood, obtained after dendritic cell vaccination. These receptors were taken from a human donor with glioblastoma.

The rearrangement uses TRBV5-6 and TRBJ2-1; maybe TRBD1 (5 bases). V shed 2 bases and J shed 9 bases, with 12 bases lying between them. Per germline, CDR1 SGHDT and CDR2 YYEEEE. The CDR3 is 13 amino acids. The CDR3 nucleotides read TGTGCCAGCAGCTTCCCTAGTCAGGGTGAGCAGTTCTTC. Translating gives CASSFPSQGEQFF.

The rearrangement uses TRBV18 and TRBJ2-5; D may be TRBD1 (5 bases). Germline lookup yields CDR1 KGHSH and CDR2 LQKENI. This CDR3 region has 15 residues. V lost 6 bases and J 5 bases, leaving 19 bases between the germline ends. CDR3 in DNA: TGTGCCAGCTCCCTCACGCGGCAGGGAATGGAGACCCAGTACTTC. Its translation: CASSLTRQGMETQYF.

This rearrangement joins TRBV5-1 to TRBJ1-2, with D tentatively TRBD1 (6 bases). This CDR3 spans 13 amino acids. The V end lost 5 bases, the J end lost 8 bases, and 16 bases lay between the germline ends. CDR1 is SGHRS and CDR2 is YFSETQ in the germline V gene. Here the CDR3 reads CASRTTGLDGYTF. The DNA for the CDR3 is TGCGCCAGCAGGACAACAGGGTTGGACGGCTACACCTTC. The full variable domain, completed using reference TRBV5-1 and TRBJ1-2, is KAGVTQTPRYLIKTRGQQVTLSCSPISGHRSVSWYQQTPGQGLQFLFEYFSETQRNKGNFPGRFSGRQFSNSRSEMNVSTLELGDSALYLCASRTTGLDGYTFGSGTRLTVV.

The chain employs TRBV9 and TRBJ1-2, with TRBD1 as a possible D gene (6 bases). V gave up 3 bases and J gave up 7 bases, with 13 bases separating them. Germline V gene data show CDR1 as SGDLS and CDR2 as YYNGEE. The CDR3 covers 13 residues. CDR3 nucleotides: TGTGCCAGCAGCGAAGCCGGACAGTCTGGCTACACCTTC. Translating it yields CASSEAGQSGYTF.

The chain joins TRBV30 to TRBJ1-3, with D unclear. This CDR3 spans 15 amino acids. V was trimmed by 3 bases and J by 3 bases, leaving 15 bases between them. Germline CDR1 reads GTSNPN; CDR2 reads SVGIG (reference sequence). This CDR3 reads CAWRSFRGLGNTIYF. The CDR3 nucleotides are TGTGCCTGGAGGTCTTTCCGGGGTCTTGGAAACACCATATATTTT.

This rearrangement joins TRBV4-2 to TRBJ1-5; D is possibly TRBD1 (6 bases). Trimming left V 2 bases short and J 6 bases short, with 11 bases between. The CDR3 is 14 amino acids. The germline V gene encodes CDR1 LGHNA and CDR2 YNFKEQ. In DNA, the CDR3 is TGTGCCAGCAGCCAATCAGGGGCGGGTCAGCCCCAGCATTTT. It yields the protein CASSQSGAGQPQHF.